This T cell receptor (beta chain) was recorded in a study of Graves' ophthalmopathy and Graves' hyperthyroidism. For the study at large: No progression to ophthalmopathy over 18 months defined stable hyperthyroidism.

Notes on this clonotype: As yet, its antigen is unknown. Since the CDR3 does not end with the conserved phenylalanine or tryptophan, this likely comes from a read error. Because the CDR3's place on the DNA is in doubt, the DNA is left out and the CDR3 is given as listed by TCRdb.

Transcripts of RNA were the source for amplifying TCR beta CDR3 regions. RT-PCR was first run with HTBI primers, then multiplex PCR in a second round. TCRdb re-called the multiplex PCR reads with MiXCR, one entry per CDR3 protein. Of around 1.1 million distinct CDR3 sequences detected, approximately 35% appear once; the ten largest clones hold roughly 11%. Ages of hyperthyroidism patients ran from 18 to 65, and their diagnoses were new, under 2 months' duration. Study conclusions and caveats: Most expanded clonotypes in thyroid above 0.001 frequency also showed up in blood.

From its first to its last residue, the CDR3 has 8 amino acids. Germline-derived CDR1 and CDR2 are SNHLY and FYNNEI. The chain is built from TRBV2 and TRBJ2-6. The sequence derives from an adult man with Graves' hyperthyroidism. Source material: peripheral blood or thyroid tissue (not recorded which). The CDR3 reads CASSFNQP.